The 26 T cell receptor beta chains listed next were all sequenced from one sample in a study of blood T cells in healthy people across ages. Combining a sample-barcoded 5' primer with a J-beta primer mix, a second PCR ran for roughly 6 to 12 cycles. TCRdb called the 5' RACE reads again in MiXCR, with one record for every CDR3 protein. Of 1.5 million to 2 million distinct CDR3 sequences in the sample, about 28% are singletons; the top ten hold about 7.7%. Sequencing input: blood. The receptors here all came from a woman aged 25 to 39 in good health.

This clonotype was found a few times. Mismatch with germline at one junction end may stem from a read error. The rearrangement links TRBV5-1 to TRBJ2-4; D is uncertain. This CDR3 has 13 residues. From germline, CDR1 is SGHRS and CDR2 YFSETQ. The CDR3 nucleotides are TGCGCCAGCAGCTTGGCTGGTAATGACATTAAGTACTTC. Protein product: CASSLAGNDIKYF.

There are a few counts of this clonotype. The rearrangement links TRBV5-5 to TRBJ1-5, with TRBD1 matching 11 bases. J lost 6 bases, V lost 2 bases, and 7 bases had no gene match. CDR3 size: 16 residues. Germline loops: CDR1 SGHKS, CDR2 YYEKEE (reference sequence). In nucleotides, the CDR3 is TGTGCCAGCAGCTTAGAGGACAGGGGGCGCGGTCAGCCCCAGCATTTT. It encodes CASSLEDRGRGQPQHF.

As regards this clonotype: With a much larger clone just one base away, this may be a read error. The rearrangement joins TRBV7-2 to TRBJ1-5, with TRBD1 as a possible D gene (5 bases). The last part of the DNA fits TRBJ2-3 better; the J call may be wrong. Germline CDR1 reads SGHTA; CDR2 reads FQGNSA. This CDR3 contains 15 residues. The CDR3 DNA reads as TGTGCCAGCAGCTTAGCGCCCACAGGTAATCAGCCCCAGTATTTT. This sequence encodes CASSLAPTGNQPQYF.

The chain joins TRBV6-5 to TRBJ2-5; 12 bases align to TRBD2. Germline values: CDR1 MNHEY, CDR2 SVGAGI. Trimming at V came to 4 bases and at J to 0 bases, leaving 9 bases not matched to a gene. The CDR3 totals 18 residues. CDR3 in DNA: TGTGCCAGCAGTTCACGACTAGCGGGAGTGTCGAACCAAGAGACCCAGTACTTC. Protein product: CASSSRLAGVSNQETQYF.

This clonotype was detected a few times. The rearrangement links TRBV11-2 to TRBJ2-1; TRBD2 aligns across 13 bases. CDR1 is SGHAT, CDR2 FQNNGV, per germline. The trim removed 5 bases at V and 7 bases at J, leaving 23 bases unmatched. The CDR3 runs 21 residues. The CDR3 spells CASSNGTPKGPRTSGGNEQFF. The CDR3 region has the DNA TGTGCCAGCAGCAACGGGACTCCTAAAGGGCCGAGGACTAGCGGGGGAAATGAGCAGTTCTTC. Based on the CDR3 plus reference TRBV11-2 and TRBJ2-1, the full variable domain is EAGVAQSPRYKIIEKRQSVAFWCNPISGHATLYWYQQILGQGPKLLIQFQNNGVVDDSQLPKDRFSAERLKGVDSTLKIQPAKLEDSAVYLCASSNGTPKGPRTSGGNEQFFGPGTRLTVL.

In DNA, the CDR3 is TGTGCCAGCAGTTTATCGATAACGAAGAGCTCCTACAATGAGCAGTTCTTC. It is translated as CASSLSITKSSYNEQFF. This rearrangement joins TRBV27 to TRBJ2-1; D not resolved. Germline V gives CDR1 MNHEY, CDR2 SMNVEV (reference sequence). This CDR3 has 17 residues. Trimming took off 0 bases at V and 0 bases at J, with 12 bases between the two ends.

This clonotype was counted ten times or more. The gene calls are TRBV7-2 and TRBJ2-7, with TRBD2 as a possible D gene (6 bases). Germline CDR1 is SGHTA and CDR2 is FQGNSA. The CDR3 sequence is 14 residues long. V was trimmed by 6 bases and J by 3 bases, leaving 15 bases between them. The CDR3 sequence: CASRLRDSVYEQYF. DNA for the CDR3: TGTGCCAGCAGGCTCCGGGACTCGGTCTACGAGCAGTACTTC.

The chain has TRBV6-6 and TRBJ2-1; no clear D gene. Germline loops: CDR1 MNHNY, CDR2 SVGAGI (reference sequence). The CDR3 extends over 13 amino acids. The V gene lost 11 bases and the J gene lost 5 bases, with 16 bases spanning the gap. The CDR3 coding sequence is TGTGCCGGCCGTAGGACCCCCGACAATGAGCAGTTCTTC. Amino acid sequence: CAGRRTPDNEQFF.

This clonotype was picked up a small number of times. The rearrangement links TRBV12-3 or TRBV12-4 to TRBJ2-7, with D maybe TRBD2 (6 bases). V gave up 6 bases and J gave up 2 bases, with 17 bases separating them. This CDR3 spans 15 amino acids. CDR3 coding DNA: TGTGCCAGCAGCCCGGGACCGGGGGAGACCTACGAGCAGTACTTC. It yields the protein CASSPGPGETYEQYF.

The sample holds a few counts of this clonotype. V is TRBV28 and J is TRBJ2-7; 7 bases fit TRBD1. J was trimmed by 0 bases and V by 6 bases; bases with no gene match: 5. Germline loops: CDR1 MDHEN, CDR2 SYDVKM. This CDR3 is built from 14 residues. CDR3 loop: CASRSTGSSYEQYF. The CDR3 region has the DNA TGTGCCAGCAGGTCGACAGGGAGCTCCTACGAGCAGTACTTC.

The chain couples TRBV9 to TRBJ2-2; 13 bases map to TRBD2. Looked up from germline, CDR1 is SGDLS and CDR2 is YYNGEE. V was clipped by 4 bases and J by 1 base; unmatched bases: 13. This CDR3 contains 20 residues. The CDR3 coding sequence is TGTGCCAGCAGCTCCCGACCTTATAGACTAGCGGGAGGGAACACCGGGGAGCTGTTTTTT. It codes for CASSSRPYRLAGGNTGELFF.

This clonotype occurred a few times. V usage is TRBV20-1 and J usage is TRBJ2-7; the D is unclear. The CDR3 has 12 amino acids. Germline CDR1 is DFQATT and CDR2 is SNEGSKA (reference sequence). Trimming took off 1 base at V and 5 bases at J, with 9 bases between the two ends. The CDR3: CSARANRDEQYF. CDR3 nucleotide sequence: TGCAGTGCTAGAGCGAATAGGGACGAGCAGTACTTC.

The V call is TRBV5-1, the J call TRBJ2-3; perhaps D is TRBD1 or TRBD2 (5 bases each). CDR1 is SGHRS, CDR2 YFSETQ, per germline. With 3 bases removed from V and 2 bases from J, the gap between germline ends came to 10 bases. The CDR3 contains 14 residues. CDR3 region: CASSWDGVTDTQYF. DNA of the CDR3: TGCGCCAGCAGCTGGGACGGAGTCACAGATACGCAGTATTTT.

The genes are TRBV28 and TRBJ1-2, with D possibly TRBD1 on 5 matching bases. This CDR3 region has 13 residues. Germline-derived CDR1 and CDR2 are MDHEN and SYDVKM. CDR3 sequence reads: CTITREANYGYTF. In DNA form, the CDR3 reads TGTACCATCACCAGGGAGGCTAACTATGGCTACACCTTC.

This clonotype was recorded at least ten times. The rearrangement joins TRBV12-5 to TRBJ2-7, with D unclear. This CDR3 has 17 residues. V was trimmed by 7 bases and J by 6 bases, leaving 28 bases between them. Germline V gives CDR1 LGHNT, CDR2 FRNRAP. In DNA, the CDR3 is TGTGCTAGTGCCACTTATACGGCAGCGCTTTCGGCGAGCGAGCAGTACTTC. This gives the protein CASATYTAALSASEQYF.

V is TRBV5-1 and J is TRBJ2-7, with D perhaps matching TRBD1 (5 bases). Per germline, CDR1 SGHRS and CDR2 YFSETQ. This CDR3 has 16 residues. The V gene lost 4 bases and the J gene lost 0 bases, with 17 bases spanning the gap. For the CDR3, the DNA is TGCGCCAGCAGCCCTCTAACCACGACAGACTCCTACGAGCAGTACTTC. It specifies CASSPLTTTDSYEQYF.

The CDR3 here is CASSGGQGQGEQFF. The CDR3 nucleotides read TGTGCCAGCAGCGGGGGACAGGGGCAGGGTGAGCAGTTCTTC. This chain connects TRBV9 to TRBJ2-1; TRBD1 aligns across 10 bases. The V and J ends lost 3 bases and 9 bases, in that order; junction bases with no gene match: 6. The germline V gene has CDR1 SGDLS and CDR2 YYNGEE. CDR3 length: 14 residues.

In this sample, this clonotype turned up many times. V and J are TRBV24-1 and TRBJ2-1; tentative D call: TRBD2 (6 bases). V lost 4 bases, J lost 6 bases, and 18 bases lay in between. CDR3 length: 16 amino acids. The germline V gene encodes CDR1 KGHDR and CDR2 SFDVKD. CDR3 in amino acids: CATSDPQRAGINEQFF. The DNA of the CDR3 is TGTGCCACCAGTGACCCCCAGAGGGCGGGGATCAATGAGCAGTTCTTC.

This sequence joins TRBV28 and TRBJ2-1, with 10 positions matching TRBD2. V was clipped by 5 bases and J by 6 bases; unmatched bases: 13. The CDR3 length is 17 residues. Germline values: CDR1 MDHEN, CDR2 SYDVKM. CDR3 residues: CASSPPSGSEGGNEQFF. The CDR3 nucleotides are TGTGCCAGCAGTCCCCCTAGCGGGAGTGAGGGAGGCAATGAGCAGTTCTTC.

This sequence joins TRBV6-5 and TRBJ2-3; D possibly matches TRBD1 or TRBD2 (7 bases each). Trimming took off 5 bases at V and 4 bases at J, with 16 bases between the two ends. There are 15 residues in the CDR3. Germline-derived CDR1 and CDR2 are MNHEY and SVGAGI. The CDR3 protein is CASSGRGQIADTQYF. CDR3 in DNA: TGTGCCAGCAGTGGGAGGGGACAGATCGCAGATACGCAGTATTTT.

The CDR3 region has the DNA TGTGCCAGTAAAGAAAGGGACACCCCCTCGATTCAGTACTTC. Amino acids: CASKERDTPSIQYF. The chain links TRBV19 to TRBJ2-4, with D tentatively TRBD1 (6 bases). Germline CDR1 reads LNHDA; CDR2 reads SQIVND (reference sequence). CDR3 length equals 14 residues. V was cut by 7 bases and J by 10 bases, with 20 bases left in between. The full variable domain, with the rest looked up from reference TRBV19 and TRBJ2-4, is DGGITQSPKYLFRKEGQNVTLSCEQNLNHDAMYWYRQDPGQGLRLIYYSQIVNDFQKGDIAEGYSVSREKKESFPLTVTSAQKNPTAFYLCASKERDTPSIQYFGAGTRLSVL.

Concerning this clonotype: A read error may produce the germline difference seen at one junction end. The chain uses TRBV12-3 or TRBV12-4 and TRBJ1-4; tentative D call: TRBD1 (6 bases). The CDR3 has 14 residues. The CDR3 nucleotides are TGTGCCAACAGTTCGACAGGAACTGACGAAAAACTGTTTTTT. Translation gives CANSSTGTDEKLFF.

Only a few counts were recorded for this clonotype. The chain joins TRBV29-1 to TRBJ1-1; unclear D gene. CDR1 and CDR2 (germline): SQVTM, ANQGSEA. V gave up 4 bases and J gave up 1 base, with 10 bases separating them. CDR3 size: 13 residues. The CDR3 protein is CSVAGRSNTEAFF. For the CDR3, the DNA is TGCAGCGTTGCTGGCAGGTCGAACACTGAAGCTTTCTTT. Supplemented by reference TRBV29-1 and TRBJ1-1, the full variable domain reads SAVISQKPSRDICQRGTSLTIQCQVDSQVTMMFWYRQQPGQSLTLIATANQGSEATYESGFVIDKFPISRPNLTFSTLTVSNMSPEDSSIYLCSVAGRSNTEAFFGQGTRLTVV.

This clonotype was seen a handful of times. The gene calls are TRBV20-1 and TRBJ2-7; 12 bases agree with TRBD1. Germline CDR1 DFQATT, CDR2 SNEGSKA (reference sequence). The trim removed 8 bases at V and 2 bases at J, leaving 10 bases unmatched. The CDR3 spans 15 residues. The CDR3: CSSFDRDRGPYEQYF. DNA of the CDR3: TGCAGTTCCTTCGATCGGGACAGGGGGCCCTACGAGCAGTACTTC.

This clonotype was seen repeatedly, ten times or more. The chain uses TRBV12-3 or TRBV12-4 and TRBJ2-7, with a weak D call TRBD2 (6 bases). This CDR3 comprises 13 residues. V lost 6 bases, J lost 6 bases, and 15 bases lay in between. CDR3: CASSPTRRGEQYF. The CDR3 nucleotides are TGTGCCAGCAGCCCGACTAGGAGGGGCGAGCAGTACTTC.

Turning to this clonotype: This may come from a read error, since a much larger clone is one base off. The missing conserved phenylalanine or tryptophan at the end of this CDR3 makes a read error likely. The J gene is TRBJ2-3, the V gene TRBV12-3 or TRBV12-4; unclear D gene. V lost 3 bases and J lost 4, with 5 bases in between. The CDR3 extends over 12 amino acids. The CDR3: CASSFLPDTQYL. DNA of the CDR3: TGTGCCAGCAGTTTCCTCCCAGATACGCAGTATCTT.